This T cell receptor (beta chain) is drawn from a study of T cells in Graves' hyperthyroidism and ophthalmopathy. Study observations and caveats: Prediction of ophthalmopathy progression came a median 6.5 months pre-onset.

The table lists this clonotype with many counts. The antigen is undetermined. There were TCR beta CDR3 regions amplified from RNA transcripts. The study used the HTBI primer set for a first-round RT-PCR of the TCR CDR3. TCRdb reprocessed the multiplex PCR reads with MiXCR, giving one entry per CDR3 protein. Among roughly 740,000 distinct CDR3 sequences listed, about 15% were seen once. The diagnostic basis comprised clinical symptoms, serum thyroxine and TRAb, thyroid ultrasound and orbital computed tomography. The TCR sequence derives from a man younger than 35 with Graves' hyperthyroidism. The specimen was blood.

The CDR3 here is CASRLRESASYNEQFF. CDR3 in DNA: TGTGCCAGCAGGCTCAGGGAGTCGGCCTCCTACAATGAGCAGTTCTTC. The chain recombines TRBV2 with TRBJ2-1, with D perhaps assigned TRBD1 or TRBD2 (5 bases each). V was pared by 6 bases and J by 0 bases, with 15 bases between. This CDR3 is built from 16 residues. Germline V gene data show CDR1 as SNHLY and CDR2 as FYNNEI.